A single sample gave rise to the 22 T cell receptor beta chains below, sequenced in a study of blood T cell repertoires in COVID-19. Data came from immunoSEQ multiplex PCR; TCRdb stores just in-frame clones and leaves some out. Among roughly 220,000 clones listed, just over 85% were seen once. The source material was peripheral blood. The receptor set was obtained from a man under 40 who had recovered from COVID-19.

This clone has only a few counts. This chain connects TRBV5-1 to TRBJ2-1, with 8 bases that match TRBD2. V gave up 1 base and J gave up 0 bases; unmatched junction bases: 9. Germline CDR1 and CDR2: SGHRS and YFSETQ. This CDR3 spans 18 amino acids. The CDR3 region has the DNA TGCGCCAGCAGCTTGAGGAGCGGGGGTCCCCCCTCCTACAATGAGCAGTTCTTC. It translates to CASSLRSGGPPSYNEQFF.

This chain joins TRBV3-1 (or the pseudogene TRBV3-2) and TRBJ2-5, with a possible D match to TRBD2 (6 bases). The V gene's germline CDR1 is LGHDT and CDR2 YNNKEL (reference sequence). The germline V and J ends were trimmed by 1 base and 3 bases, with 6 bases remaining between them. The CDR3 extends over 13 amino acids. CDR3 in DNA: TGTGCCAGCAGCCAAGCGGGGGAAGAGACCCAGTACTTC. Protein product: CASSQAGEETQYF.

The chain has TRBV6-5 and TRBJ1-5; possible D gene TRBD1, 5 bases. Trimming removed 5 bases from V and 0 bases from J, with 11 bases in between. Germline CDR1 and CDR2: MNHEY and SVGAGI. The length of the CDR3 is 15 residues. The CDR3 sequence: CASSQSGNSNQPQHF. In DNA form, the CDR3 reads TGTGCCAGCAGTCAATCAGGGAATAGCAATCAGCCCCAGCATTTT.

This chain links TRBV2 with TRBJ1-2, with 9 positions matching TRBD1. Germline V gives CDR1 SNHLY, CDR2 FYNNEI. V gave up 6 bases and J gave up 4 bases; unmatched junction bases: 9. The CDR3 sequence is 15 residues long. The CDR3 region is CASSPGQGFPYGYTF. The CDR3 nucleotides read TGTGCCAGCAGCCCGGGACAGGGATTTCCCTATGGCTACACCTTC.

The chain carries TRBV5-4 and TRBJ1-2; D remains ambiguous. The length of the CDR3 is 15 residues. Per germline, CDR1 SGHNT and CDR2 YYREEE (reference sequence). Trimming shortened V by 0 bases and J by 4 bases, and 13 bases separated the two germline ends. The CDR3 reads CASSLVRQPFYGYTF. Here the CDR3 DNA reads TGTGCCAGCAGCTTGGTGCGGCAGCCTTTCTATGGCTACACCTTC.

The chain links TRBV7-8 to TRBJ2-3, with D possibly matching TRBD2 (7 bases). Per germline, CDR1 SGHVS and CDR2 FQNEAQ. This CDR3 has 17 residues. V lost 5 bases to trimming and J lost 2 bases, with 20 bases between them. The CDR3 here is CASSLIGGAPNTDTQYF. CDR3 nucleotide sequence: TGTGCCAGCAGCCTGATAGGGGGGGCCCCGAACACAGATACGCAGTATTTT.

The genes are TRBV12-3 or TRBV12-4 and TRBJ1-1; no clear D. V lost 3 bases and J lost 9, with 14 bases in between. The length of the CDR3 is 13 residues. CDR3 in amino acids: CASSFVSATKAFF. The CDR3 nucleotides read TGTGCCAGCAGTTTTGTGAGTGCCACCAAAGCTTTCTTT.

V is TRBV9 and J is TRBJ2-1; 9 positions match TRBD2. CDR1 SGDLS and CDR2 YYNGEE come from the germline V gene. The CDR3 has 16 amino acids. The J segment lost 4 bases and the V segment lost 1 base, leaving 6 bases of the junction unmatched. The CDR3 bases are TGTGCCAGCAGCGTATTAGCGGGGGCGGGGTACAATGAGCAGTTCTTC. Its translation is CASSVLAGAGYNEQFF.

As to this clone: Different DNA sequences within this sample yield the same CDR3. The chain links TRBV13 to TRBJ1-2; 10 positions match TRBD1. V lost 3 bases to trimming and J lost 3 bases; unmatched junction nucleotides: 1. This CDR3 comprises 14 residues. Germline CDR1 reads PRHDT; CDR2 reads FYEKMQ (reference sequence). This CDR3 is CASSLGTGDYGYTF. The CDR3 DNA is TGTGCCAGCAGCTTGGGGACAGGGGACTATGGCTACACCTTC.

V and J are TRBV2 and TRBJ2-7, with TRBD2 identical over 9 bases. The CDR3 has 15 amino acids. Per the germline V gene, CDR1 is SNHLY and CDR2 is FYNNEI. J was trimmed by 7 bases and V by 9 bases; bases with no gene match: 16. The CDR3 region has the DNA TGTGCCAGTAAACCTGGGACTAGCTCACCGAGTGAGCAGTACTTC. It yields the protein CASKPGTSSPSEQYF.

The J gene is TRBJ1-5, the V gene TRBV15, with D uncertain. CDR3 length equals 14 residues. Trimming removed 0 bases at V and 6 bases at J, with 9 bases between. The germline V gene has CDR1 LNHNV and CDR2 YYDKDF (reference sequence). The CDR3 nucleotides are TGTGCCACCAGCAGAGAAGATAGCGGTCAGCCCCAGCATTTT. As protein: CATSREDSGQPQHF.

V gene TRBV13 combines with J gene TRBJ1-1; 7 bases align to TRBD1. This CDR3 is built from 14 residues. After removal of 3 bases from V and 10 bases from J, the junction contained 11 bases not matched to a gene. Per germline, CDR1 PRHDT and CDR2 FYEKMQ (reference sequence). CDR3 residues: CASSFTTGDSVAFF. In DNA form, the CDR3 reads TGTGCCAGCAGCTTTACTACAGGGGATTCGGTAGCTTTCTTT.

The gene calls are TRBV7-7 and TRBJ2-1; D gene unclear. Per the germline V gene, CDR1 is SSHAT and CDR2 is FNYEAQ (reference sequence). The germline V and J ends were trimmed by 1 base and 6 bases, with 7 bases remaining between them. The CDR3 spans 13 residues. This CDR3 reads CASSLGQANEQFF. DNA for the CDR3: TGTGCCAGCAGCTTAGGACAAGCCAATGAGCAGTTCTTC.

This clone has a handful of counts. The chain couples TRBV4-3 to TRBJ2-3; possible D gene TRBD2, 5 bases. CDR1 is LGHNA, CDR2 YSLEER, per germline. V was cut by 2 bases and J by 3 bases, with 9 bases left in between. This CDR3 region has 14 residues. This CDR3 is CASSQLAFTDTQYF. The CDR3 DNA follows: TGCGCCAGCAGCCAACTAGCCTTTACAGATACGCAGTATTTT.

V gene TRBV3-1 (or the pseudogene TRBV3-2) combines with J gene TRBJ2-5, with a possible D match to TRBD1 (6 bases). Trimming removed 1 base at V and 1 base at J, with 10 bases between. Per germline, CDR1 LGHDT and CDR2 YNNKEL (reference sequence). This CDR3 is 15 amino acids long. In DNA, the CDR3 is TGTGCCAGCAGCCAAGGGGGGACATTCCAAGAGACCCAGTACTTC. It codes for CASSQGGTFQETQYF.

The J gene is TRBJ1-3, the V gene TRBV18, with D hard to call. V gave up 6 bases and J gave up 0 bases, with 15 bases separating them. The germline CDR1 and CDR2 sequences are KGHSH and LQKENI. The CDR3 sequence is 16 residues long. The CDR3 region is CASSLSSSSSGNTIYF. The CDR3 bases are TGTGCCAGCTCCCTTTCCAGTTCAAGCTCTGGAAACACCATATATTTT. The whole variable domain, remainder taken from reference TRBV18 and TRBJ1-3, is NAGVMQNPRHLVRRRGQEARLRCSPMKGHSHVYWYRQLPEEGLKFMVYLQKENIIDESGMPKERFSAEFPKEGPSILRIQQVVRGDSAAYFCASSLSSSSSGNTIYFGEGSWLTVV.

The V and J genes are TRBV5-1 and TRBJ2-2, with D perhaps matching TRBD2 (5 bases). Germline V gives CDR1 SGHRS, CDR2 YFSETQ. The CDR3 has 16 amino acids. Trimming left V 0 bases short and J 4 bases short, with 13 bases between. CDR3 loop: CASSLGEGRGTGELFF. In DNA, the CDR3 is TGCGCCAGCAGCTTGGGAGAGGGTCGGGGCACCGGGGAGCTGTTTTTT.

The V gene is TRBV11-2, the J gene TRBJ2-5, with 10 bases fitting TRBD2. The CDR3 is 16 residues long. The V gene end was trimmed by 4 bases and the J gene end by 2 bases; junction bases not matched to a gene: 7. The V gene's germline CDR1 is SGHAT and CDR2 FQNNGV. CDR3 amino acids: CASSSLAGVTQETQYF. The CDR3 region has the DNA TGTGCCAGCAGCTCTCTAGCGGGGGTGACTCAAGAGACCCAGTACTTC.

Regarding this clone: Compared with germline, one end of the junction differs, possibly owing to a read error. The same CDR3 can be traced to other DNA sequences in this sample. The chain carries TRBV27 and TRBJ2-7, with 8 bases lining up with TRBD2. CDR1 is MNHEY, CDR2 SMNVEV, per germline (reference sequence). CDR3 length: 13 amino acids. CDR3 residues: CASQLSGGYEQYF. CDR3 DNA: TGTGCCAGCCAACTAAGCGGGGGCTACGAGCAATACTTC.

The chain combines TRBV10-2 with TRBJ2-7, with D maybe TRBD2 (6 bases). Per the germline V gene, CDR1 is WSHSY and CDR2 is SAAADI. The CDR3 contains 14 residues. V lost 8 bases to trimming and J lost 4 bases, with 18 bases between them. The CDR3 nucleotides read TGCGCCAGCGGGATTGGCGGGGTTATGTACGAGCAGTACTTC. This translates into CASGIGGVMYEQYF.

V usage is TRBV19 and J usage is TRBJ1-2, with D possibly matching TRBD1 (5 bases). V shed 7 bases and J shed 5 bases, with 17 bases lying between them. The CDR3 length is 14 residues. CDR1 and CDR2 (germline): LNHDA, SQIVND (reference sequence). In nucleotides, the CDR3 is TGTGCCAGTAATCGTAGGGGAGGCCCTTATGGCTACACCTTC. Its translation is CASNRRGGPYGYTF.

This clone was recorded only once. The J gene is TRBJ1-2, the V gene TRBV19, with a weak D call TRBD1 (5 bases). CDR3 length: 14 amino acids. Germline loops: CDR1 LNHDA, CDR2 SQIVND (reference sequence). The V end lost 3 bases, the J end lost 4 bases, and 12 bases lay between the germline ends. In DNA, the CDR3 is TGTGCCAGTAGTATGTCAGGGTCCCCCTATGGCTACACCTTC. This codes for CASSMSGSPYGYTF.